This T cell receptor beta chain was profiled in a study of PD-1 blockade in classical Hodgkin lymphoma. The patients all showed relapse after autologous stem cell transplantation, while their brentuximab vedotin exposure varied. Produced via immunoSEQ multiplex PCR; TCRdb's table is partial and in-frame only. The table records tens of thousands of clones, roughly 78% of them present only once. V dropped 4 bases and J dropped 5 bases, with 9 bases sitting between them. In germline, CDR1 is SNHLY, CDR2 FYNNEI. CDR3 length: 12 residues. This clonotype was obtained from a human donor with classical Hodgkin lymphoma. Sequenced material: peripheral blood mononuclear cells (PBMCs), taken at baseline. This chain connects TRBV2 to TRBJ2-7; no definite D call. CDR3 coding DNA: TGTGCCAGCAGTGCCGGCTCGGACGAGCAGTACTTC. This encodes CASSAGSDEQYF.